One sample yielded the 24 T cell receptor beta chains listed below, sequenced in a study of OX40 agonist ivuxolimab in advanced cancers. The method was immunoSEQ multiplex PCR; TCRdb's version includes in-frame clones alone and lacks a portion of them. The sample consists of about 78,000 clones, approximately 80% of them appearing once. Source: CD4+ or CD8+ T cells sorted from blood, taken in a trial of the OX40 agonist ivuxolimab. The receptor set was obtained from an adult with an advanced solid tumor such as melanoma, head and neck, liver or kidney cancer.

This rearrangement joins TRBV5-1 to TRBJ1-3; D gene ambiguous. Germline values: CDR1 SGHRS, CDR2 YFSETQ. V lost 1 base and J lost 4, with 9 bases in between. The CDR3 is 14 amino acids. The CDR3 loop is CASSLTGEGNTIYF. The CDR3 coding sequence is TGCGCCAGCAGCTTGACTGGGGAGGGAAACACCATATATTTT.

This clone showed up many times. The sample contains more than one DNA sequence encoding this CDR3. The chain joins TRBV4-3 to TRBJ1-2, with 8 bases lining up with TRBD1. With 4 bases clipped from V and 8 bases from J, the junction kept 3 bases outside the gene matches. CDR1 and CDR2 (germline): LGHNA, YSLEER. This CDR3 region has 12 residues. The CDR3 is CASSLGQGGYTF. The CDR3 DNA is TGCGCCAGCAGCCTCGGACAGGGCGGCTACACCTTC.

This clone was seen a single time. The chain combines TRBV19 with TRBJ2-3; 9 bases are shared with TRBD1. Germline CDR1 LNHDA, CDR2 SQIVND (reference sequence). V lost 6 bases to trimming and J lost 4 bases; unmatched junction nucleotides: 8. The CDR3 is 15 residues long. The CDR3 DNA reads TGTGCCAGTAGATCCACAGGGGGCAGGGCAGATACGCAGTATTTT. This codes for CASRSTGGRADTQYF.

The chain couples TRBV18 to TRBJ1-4; 8 bases fit TRBD1. Germline CDR1 and CDR2: KGHSH and LQKENI. The ends lost 4 bases at V and 6 bases at J; junction bases unmatched: 4. The CDR3 sequence is 14 residues long. CDR3: CASSQDRVDEKLFF. The DNA for the CDR3 is TGTGCCAGCTCACAGGACAGGGTTGATGAAAAACTGTTTTTT. Combining the CDR3 with reference TRBV18 and TRBJ1-4 gives the whole variable domain NAGVMQNPRHLVRRRGQEARLRCSPMKGHSHVYWYRQLPEEGLKFMVYLQKENIIDESGMPKERFSAEFPKEGPSILRIQQVVRGDSAAYFCASSQDRVDEKLFFGSGTQLSVL.

This sequence joins TRBV6-5 and TRBJ2-2; possibly TRBD1 for D (5 bases). Germline V CDR1 and CDR2: MNHEY, SVGAGI. CDR3 size: 13 residues. V was pared by 4 bases and J by 9 bases, with 12 bases between. Here the CDR3 reads CASSSGAFRELFF. CDR3 nucleotides: TGTGCCAGCAGTTCTGGGGCCTTCCGGGAGCTGTTTTTT.

This chain joins TRBV7-3 and TRBJ2-3; D could derive from TRBD1 or TRBD2 (5 bases each). This CDR3 contains 17 residues. In germline, CDR1 is SGHTA, CDR2 FQGTGA. Deletions cut 4 bases from V and 1 base from J, with 18 bases between. As DNA, the CDR3 is TGTGCCAGCAGCTCGTATGTGGGGGAATTAGGCACAGATACGCAGTATTTT. This encodes CASSSYVGELGTDTQYF.

The chain recombines TRBV28 with TRBJ1-2, with TRBD1 matching 8 bases. The CDR3 totals 16 residues. Trimming at V came to 2 bases and at J to 5 bases, leaving 10 bases not matched to a gene. Germline assignment: CDR1 MDHEN and CDR2 SYDVKM. The CDR3 sequence is CASSLPGGTGTYGYTF. The CDR3 nucleotides read TGTGCCAGCAGTTTACCCGGCGGGACAGGAACGTATGGCTACACCTTC.

The rearrangement uses TRBV2 and TRBJ2-2; perhaps TRBD1 as D (5 bases). The V gene lost 6 bases and the J gene lost 0 bases, with 11 bases spanning the gap. CDR3 size: 15 residues. The germline V gene has CDR1 SNHLY and CDR2 FYNNEI. The chain's CDR3 is CASRIEGANTGELFF. The CDR3 nucleotides read TGTGCCAGCAGAATCGAAGGGGCGAACACCGGGGAGCTGTTTTTT.

The chain is built from TRBV29-1 and TRBJ2-1; D may be TRBD1 (6 bases). The CDR3 extends over 10 amino acids. Germline-derived CDR1 and CDR2 are SQVTM and ANQGSEA. The V end lost 5 bases, the J end lost 7 bases, and 6 bases lay between the germline ends. CDR3 protein: CSVTGNEQFF. As DNA, the CDR3 is TGCAGCGTTACAGGGAATGAGCAGTTCTTC.

In this sample, this clone turned up a few times. The chain recombines TRBV2 with TRBJ1-5, with 10 positions matching TRBD1. This CDR3 is built from 15 residues. Looked up from germline, CDR1 is SNHLY and CDR2 is FYNNEI. V dropped 4 bases and J dropped 4; count of bases not matched to a gene: 4. The CDR3 protein is CASSGRTGGNQPQHF. The DNA of the CDR3 is TGTGCCAGCAGTGGCCGGACAGGGGGAAATCAGCCCCAGCATTTT.

The sample holds a few counts of this clone. The chain carries TRBV28 and TRBJ2-5, with 13 nucleotides matching TRBD2. V shed 5 bases, J shed 4 bases, and the junction held 7 bases outside the gene matches. CDR1 and CDR2 (germline): MDHEN, SYDVKM. The CDR3 length is 16 residues. The CDR3 bases are TGTGCCAGCAGTCCAGGACTAGCGGGAGCGGGAGAGACCCAGTACTTC. Protein sequence: CASSPGLAGAGETQYF. Full variable domain (missing parts from reference TRBV28 and TRBJ2-5): DVKVTQSSRYLVKRTGEKVFLECVQDMDHENMFWYRQDPGLGLRLIYFSYDVKMKEKGDIPEGYSVSREKKERFSLILESASTNQTSMYLCASSPGLAGAGETQYFGPGTRLLVL.

This clone has just a few counts. The rearrangement joins TRBV5-1 to TRBJ1-2, with TRBD1 matching 10 bases. The ends lost 4 bases at V and 7 bases at J; junction bases unmatched: 7. Germline lookup yields CDR1 SGHRS and CDR2 YFSETQ. This CDR3 has 14 residues. In DNA form, the CDR3 reads TGCGCCAGCAGCCGGGACAGGGGCTTGGGTGGCTACACCTTC. The encoded protein is CASSRDRGLGGYTF.

The chain combines TRBV5-1 with TRBJ2-5, with 13 bases aligning to TRBD2. V was clipped by 4 bases and J by 5 bases; unmatched bases: 8. CDR1 and CDR2 from the germline V gene are SGHRS and YFSETQ. The CDR3 is made up of 16 amino acids. The CDR3 region is CASSVLAGGPWETQYF. In nucleotides, the CDR3 is TGCGCCAGCAGCGTACTAGCGGGGGGGCCCTGGGAGACCCAGTACTTC.

The chain uses TRBV5-1 and TRBJ2-3; either TRBD1 or TRBD2 may fit D (5 bases each). The CDR3 has 15 residues. With 6 bases removed from V and 0 bases from J, the gap between germline ends came to 14 bases. From germline, CDR1 is SGHRS and CDR2 YFSETQ. CDR3 sequence (DNA): TGCGCCAGCAAAACTGTGGGACCTAGCACAGATACGCAGTATTTT. Translation: CASKTVGPSTDTQYF.

This CDR3 is CASSLAGGTDTQYF. In DNA, the CDR3 is TGTGCCAGCAGCTTAGCGGGGGGAACAGATACGCAGTATTTT. The chain has TRBV7-2 and TRBJ2-3; a weak D match, TRBD2 (6 bases). V was shortened by 0 bases and J by 3 bases, with 7 bases between the two germline ends. This CDR3 spans 14 amino acids. Germline loops: CDR1 SGHTA, CDR2 FQGNSA. Based on the CDR3 plus reference TRBV7-2 and TRBJ2-3, the full variable domain is GAGVSQSPSNKVTEKGKDVELRCDPISGHTALYWYRQSLGQGLEFLIYFQGNSAPDKSGLPSDRFSAERTGGSVSTLTIQRTQQEDSAVYLCASSLAGGTDTQYFGPGTRLTVL.

CDR3 region: CASSKGSGSYNEQFF. The DNA for the CDR3 is TGTGCCAGCAGCAAAGGGTCGGGCTCCTACAATGAGCAGTTCTTC. This chain uses TRBV7-6 with TRBJ2-1; no reliable D call. CDR1 is SGHVS and CDR2 is FNYEAQ in the germline V gene. CDR3 size: 15 residues. Trimming cost V 5 bases and J 0 bases, with 11 bases left between them.

Comment on this clone: Other DNA sequences in this specimen translate into the identical CDR3. The chain has TRBV18 and TRBJ2-7, with TRBD1 as a possible D gene (5 bases). This CDR3 region has 13 residues. Trimming stripped 3 bases from V and 5 bases from J, with 11 bases between. The V gene's germline CDR1 is KGHSH and CDR2 LQKENI. As DNA, the CDR3 is TGTGCCAGCTCACCTCGAAGGGGCCACGAGCAGTACTTC. It codes for CASSPRRGHEQYF.

This clone has a single count. The V gene is TRBV7-8, the J gene TRBJ1-3; the D is unclear. V lost 1 base to trimming and J lost 0 bases, with 13 bases between them. The CDR3 totals 17 residues. Germline V gene sequence: CDR1 SGHVS, CDR2 FQNEAQ. CDR3 region: CASSLVAGSHSGNTIYF. CDR3 nucleotide sequence: TGTGCCAGCAGCTTAGTGGCTGGCAGCCACTCTGGAAACACCATATATTTT.

The rearrangement uses TRBV28 and TRBJ1-3; D is perhaps TRBD1 (5 bases). Deletions cut 6 bases from V and 2 bases from J, with 11 bases between. The CDR3 length is 14 residues. Germline CDR1 MDHEN, CDR2 SYDVKM. CDR3 amino acids: CASSEDNTGNTIYF. The CDR3 DNA reads as TGTGCCAGCAGCGAGGACAACACTGGAAACACCATATATTTT.

This chain joins TRBV28 and TRBJ2-1, with D perhaps matching TRBD2 (5 bases). V was pared by 3 bases and J by 5 bases, with 14 bases between. CDR3 size: 15 residues. CDR1 MDHEN and CDR2 SYDVKM come from the germline V gene. The CDR3, as DNA: TGTGCCAGCAGTTTTCGCGTAGCGCTAGACAATGAGCAGTTCTTC. It translates to CASSFRVALDNEQFF.

The chain uses TRBV6-8 and TRBJ2-7; TRBD1 aligns across 7 bases. The CDR3 is 19 residues long. Per germline, CDR1 MNHGY and CDR2 SAAAGT. The V gene end was trimmed by 6 bases and the J gene end by 6 bases; junction bases not matched to a gene: 26. The CDR3 loop is CASSDFGTATFPGATEQYF. For the CDR3, the DNA is TGTGCCAGCAGCGATTTCGGGACAGCCACTTTCCCCGGAGCCACCGAGCAGTACTTC.

This clone occurred a few times. The rearrangement links TRBV11-2 to TRBJ1-6; D might be TRBD1 (5 bases). Germline V gene lookup returns CDR1 SGHAT and CDR2 FQNNGV. CDR3 length: 14 residues. V shed 3 bases and J shed 7 bases, with 10 bases lying between them. For the CDR3, the DNA is TGTGCCAGCAGCTTTCCGACAGAGAATTCACCCCTCCACTTT. Amino acids: CASSFPTENSPLHF.

The rearrangement uses TRBV7-2 and TRBJ2-6, with no clear D. Trimming cost V 0 bases and J 0 bases, with 6 bases left between them. CDR3 length: 16 residues. Germline CDR1 and CDR2: SGHTA and FQGNSA. CDR3 amino acids: CASSLAARSGANVLTF. Written as DNA, the CDR3 is TGTGCCAGCAGCTTAGCGGCGCGCTCTGGGGCCAACGTCCTGACTTTC.

The chain links TRBV11-1 to TRBJ1-5; D might be TRBD1 (5 bases). V lost 3 bases and J lost 2, with 20 bases in between. Germline CDR1 SGHAT, CDR2 FQDESV (reference sequence). The CDR3 consists of 18 residues. CDR3: CASSFGGQRALGNQPQHF. CDR3 DNA: TGTGCCAGCAGCTTTGGGGGTCAGAGAGCCTTGGGCAATCAGCCCCAGCATTTT.